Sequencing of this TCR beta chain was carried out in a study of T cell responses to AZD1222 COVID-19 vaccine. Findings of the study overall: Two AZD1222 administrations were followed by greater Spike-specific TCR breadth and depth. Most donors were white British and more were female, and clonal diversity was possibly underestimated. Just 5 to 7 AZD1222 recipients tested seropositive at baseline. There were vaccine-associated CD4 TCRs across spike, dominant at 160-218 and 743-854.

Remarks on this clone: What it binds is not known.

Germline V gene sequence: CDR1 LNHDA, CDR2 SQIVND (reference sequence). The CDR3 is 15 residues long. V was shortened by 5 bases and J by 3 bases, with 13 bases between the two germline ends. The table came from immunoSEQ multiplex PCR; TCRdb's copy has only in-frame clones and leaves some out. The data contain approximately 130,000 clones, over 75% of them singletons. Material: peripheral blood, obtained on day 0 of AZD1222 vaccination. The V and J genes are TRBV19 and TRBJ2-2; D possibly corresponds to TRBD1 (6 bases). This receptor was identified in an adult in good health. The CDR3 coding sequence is TGTGCCAGTAGTCCCCGGAGACAGGACACCGGGGAGCTGTTTTTT. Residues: CASSPRRQDTGELFF. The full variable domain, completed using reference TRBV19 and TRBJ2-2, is DGGITQSPKYLFRKEGQNVTLSCEQNLNHDAMYWYRQDPGQGLRLIYYSQIVNDFQKGDIAEGYSVSREKKESFPLTVTSAQKNPTAFYLCASSPRRQDTGELFFGEGSRLTVL.